This T cell receptor (beta chain) came from a study of blood T cell repertoires in COVID-19. Sequencing used immunoSEQ multiplex PCR; TCRdb keeps in-frame clones, though not all of them. Of roughly 160,000 clones listed, approximately 90% were seen once; the top ten hold 0.53%. Germline assignment: CDR1 KGHSH and CDR2 LQKENI. This CDR3 has 14 residues. Trimming took 2 bases from V and 10 from J; bases not matched to a gene: 8. The origin of this receptor is a man aged 50-60 years with acute or convalescent COVID-19. The chain has TRBV18 and TRBJ1-5; TRBD1 agrees at 7 bases. The sequenced sample consisted of peripheral blood. The CDR3 nucleotides read TGTGCCAGCTCACCAGGGACAGAGAAAGTACCCCAGCATTTT. Residues: CASSPGTEKVPQHF.